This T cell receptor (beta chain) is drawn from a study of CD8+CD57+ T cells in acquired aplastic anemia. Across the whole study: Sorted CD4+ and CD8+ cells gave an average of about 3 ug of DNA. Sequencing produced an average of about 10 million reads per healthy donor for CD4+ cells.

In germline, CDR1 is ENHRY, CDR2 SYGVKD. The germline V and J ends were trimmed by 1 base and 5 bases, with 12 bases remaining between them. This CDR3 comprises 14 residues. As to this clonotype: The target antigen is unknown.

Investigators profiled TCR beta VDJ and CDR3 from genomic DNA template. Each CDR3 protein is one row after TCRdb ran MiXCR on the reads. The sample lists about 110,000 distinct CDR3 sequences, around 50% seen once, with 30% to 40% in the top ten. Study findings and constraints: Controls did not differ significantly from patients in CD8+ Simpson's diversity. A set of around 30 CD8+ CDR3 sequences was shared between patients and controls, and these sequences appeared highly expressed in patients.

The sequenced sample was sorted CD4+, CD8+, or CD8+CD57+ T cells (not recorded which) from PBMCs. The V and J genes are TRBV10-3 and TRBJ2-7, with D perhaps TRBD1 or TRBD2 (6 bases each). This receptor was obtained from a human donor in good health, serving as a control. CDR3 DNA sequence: TGTGCCATCAGTGAGTTTGAGGGGGGAAACGAGCAGTACTTC. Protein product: CAISEFEGGNEQYF.